This T cell receptor (beta chain) is drawn from a study of vaccination effects on CD4 cells after COVID-19. For the study at large: Sequencing followed a ViraFEST assay step that expanded antigen-specific CD4+ T cells with viral peptide pools.

The CDR3 is 17 amino acids. The V gene's germline CDR1 is PRHDT and CDR2 FYEKMQ (reference sequence). V was clipped by 5 bases and J by 1 base; unmatched bases: 7. The data were produced by immunoSEQ multiplex PCR, yet TCRdb's version contains in-frame clones alone and is incomplete. This sample carries about 37,000 clones, about 70% of them seen once, and the ten largest clones take about 3%. This clone was detected a few times. The antigen is undetermined. The authors isolated CD4+ T cells after 10 days of culture. Study outcomes and limitations: The study found marked clonal contraction of infection- and vaccine-induced clones late after vaccination.

The V and J genes are TRBV13 and TRBJ2-3, with 12 bases fitting TRBD2. The TCR comes from a human donor who received a COVID-19 vaccine. The sequencing used CD4+ T cells from PBMCs cultured without peptide, collected before COVID-19 vaccination. The CDR3 loop is CASSPKTSGGRTDTQYF. The CDR3 region has the DNA TGTGCCAGCAGCCCGAAGACTAGCGGGGGTCGCACAGATACGCAGTATTTT. Full variable domain (rest looked up from reference TRBV13 and TRBJ2-3): AAGVIQSPRHLIKEKRETATLKCYPIPRHDTVYWYQQGPGQDPQFLISFYEKMQSDKGSIPDRFSAQQFSDYHSELNMSSLELGDSALYFCASSPKTSGGRTDTQYFGPGTRLTVL.